A selection of T cell receptor beta chains follows, all from one sample in a study of cytomegalovirus exposure and HLA in healthy donors. Sequenced by immunoSEQ multiplex PCR; TCRdb stores in-frame clones only, minus some. The table records 140,000 to 150,000 clones, about 64% of them present only once. The sample taken for sequencing was PBMCs. Receptor source: a man in his fifties or sixties in good health and CMV-seronegative. Both conserved end residues are part of each CDR3. D genes are given only for firm matches. The size field is filled for only some rows; it gives once, few, many or a size class.

size,D,V,J,CDR3,DNA
NA,TRBD2,TRBV7-9,TRBJ2-6,CASTGGTRVGLSGANVLTF,TGTGCCAGCACCGGCGGGACTAGGGTTGGCCTCTCTGGGGCCAACGTCCTGACTTTC
NA,TRBD1,TRBV30,TRBJ1-2,CAWMGRDREMRGYTF,TGTGCCTGGATGGGTAGGGACAGGGAAATGAGGGGCTACACCTTC
few,TRBD1,TRBV28,TRBJ2-7,CASSFRDSLFVEQYF,TGTGCCAGCAGTTTCCGGGACAGCCTGTTCGTGGAGCAGTACTTC
NA,TRBD2,TRBV19,TRBJ2-2,CASSIVGGRAGGELFF,TGTGCCAGTAGTATAGTTGGCGGGAGGGCCGGCGGGGAGCTGTTTTTT
few,TRBD2,TRBV19,TRBJ2-7,CASRGGLADYEQYF,TGTGCCAGTAGGGGGGGACTAGCGGATTACGAGCAGTACTTC
NA,NA,TRBV2,TRBJ2-2,CASKFGQNTGELFF,TGTGCCAGCAAGTTCGGACAGAACACCGGGGAGCTGTTTTTT
few,NA,TRBV5-1,TRBJ1-4,CASSFSSKNEKLFF,TGCGCCAGCAGCTTCAGTTCGAAGAATGAAAAACTGTTTTTT
once,NA,TRBV11-2,TRBJ2-3,CASSPQPLAGRRITDTQYF,TGTGCCAGCAGCCCTCAACCTCTGGCTGGCCGAAGAATCACAGATACGCAGTATTTT
once,NA,TRBV6-5,TRBJ2-3,CASSYSGGFTDTQYF,TGTGCCAGCAGTTACTCAGGAGGATTCACAGATACGCAGTATTTT
NA,TRBD2,TRBV4-3,TRBJ2-5,CASSHRTPTSATETQYF,TGCGCCAGCAGCCACCGAACCCCGACTAGCGCCACGGAGACCCAGTACTTC
NA,NA,TRBV28,TRBJ2-7,CASSPSRGAQYF,TGTGCCAGCAGCCCTTCCCGGGGGGCCCAGTACTTC
once,TRBD1,TRBV19,TRBJ2-7,CATTDRGQDEQYF,TGTGCCACCACGGACAGGGGTCAGGACGAGCAGTACTTC
few,NA,TRBV7-3,TRBJ1-1,CASRTRGGTEAFF,TGTGCCAGCAGGACGAGGGGAGGCACTGAAGCTTTCTTT
NA,NA,TRBV27,TRBJ2-7,CASTPFSISQGEQYF,TGTGCCAGCACTCCCTTCTCCATTTCTCAGGGCGAGCAGTACTTC
NA,TRBD2,TRBV10-1,TRBJ2-3,CASGGLAGSTTDTQYF,TGCGCCAGCGGAGGACTAGCGGGCTCAACCACAGATACGCAGTATTTT
once,TRBD1,TRBV18,TRBJ1-5,CASSSDRGGQPQHF,TGTGCCAGCTCATCCGACAGGGGTGGTCAGCCCCAGCATTTT
few,NA,TRBV30,TRBJ1-1,CAWSVLGNTEAFF,TGTGCCTGGAGTGTACTAGGGAACACTGAAGCTTTCTTT
NA,NA,TRBV6-1,TRBJ2-5,CASSVIGRTARGFQYF,TGTGCCAGCAGTGTTATTGGGAGGACCGCACGAGGGTTCCAGTACTTC
NA,NA,TRBV30,TRBJ1-6,CAWAPGGGNNSPLHF,TGTGCCTGGGCACCCGGGGGGGGCAATAATTCACCCCTCCACTTT
NA,TRBD1,TRBV5-1,TRBJ2-5,CASSSIPGTGGGETQYF,TGCGCCAGCAGCTCGATACCCGGGACAGGGGGCGGGGAGACCCAGTACTTC
NA,NA,TRBV19,TRBJ1-1,CASSINRNSPEAFF,TGTGCCAGTAGTATAAATAGGAACAGCCCTGAAGCTTTCTTT
NA,TRBD2,TRBV5-4,TRBJ2-7,CASSRTSGGSYEQYF,TGTGCCAGCAGCAGGACTAGCGGGGGTTCCTACGAGCAGTACTTC
few,TRBD2,TRBV10-3,TRBJ2-7,CAISVSLAGSSYEQYF,TGTGCCATCAGTGTGTCGTTAGCGGGCAGCTCCTACGAGCAGTACTTC
few,TRBD2,TRBV7-2,TRBJ2-1,CASSPQTSGDYNEQFF,TGTGCCAGCAGCCCCCAGACTAGCGGGGATTACAATGAGCAGTTCTTC
NA,TRBD2,TRBV5-1,TRBJ2-5,CASSSLSGSRETQYF,TGCGCCAGCAGCTCCCTTAGCGGGAGTCGGGAGACCCAGTACTTC
NA,NA,TRBV30,TRBJ1-1,CAWSAGSITEAFF,TGTGCCTGGAGTGCCGGGAGCATCACTGAAGCTTTCTTT
NA,TRBD1,TRBV19,TRBJ1-2,CASSMDRDYYGYTF,TGTGCCAGTAGTATGGACAGGGACTACTATGGCTACACCTTC
NA,TRBD1,TRBV5-8,TRBJ2-5,CASSHIGQGGETQYF,TGTGCCAGCAGCCATATCGGACAGGGAGGCGAGACCCAGTACTTC
NA,NA,TRBV6-1,TRBJ1-5,CASSETVYSNQPQHF,TGTGCCAGCAGTGAGACAGTTTATAGCAATCAGCCCCAGCATTTT
few,NA,TRBV28,TRBJ2-2,CASSPRRVAKAGELFF,TGTGCCAGCAGCCCTCGACGGGTAGCGAAGGCCGGGGAGCTGTTTTTT
few,TRBD1,TRBV2,TRBJ1-5,CASSNPGQGDQPQHF,TGTGCCAGCAGTAACCCAGGACAGGGAGATCAGCCCCAGCATTTT
NA,NA,TRBV7-8,TRBJ1-3,CASTRDNSGNTIYF,TGTGCCAGCACCCGGGACAACTCTGGAAACACCATATATTTT
few,NA,TRBV4-1,TRBJ2-7,CASSQPRTANYEQYF,TGCGCCAGCAGCCAACCTAGGACAGCAAACTACGAGCAGTACTTC
NA,TRBD1,TRBV5-6,TRBJ2-7,CASSWDRSSYEQYF,TGTGCCAGCAGCTGGGACAGGAGCTCCTACGAGCAGTACTTC
NA,TRBD1,TRBV5-6,TRBJ1-1,CASSQGATGGIYEAFF,TGTGCCAGCAGCCAGGGGGCGACAGGGGGCATTTATGAAGCTTTCTTT